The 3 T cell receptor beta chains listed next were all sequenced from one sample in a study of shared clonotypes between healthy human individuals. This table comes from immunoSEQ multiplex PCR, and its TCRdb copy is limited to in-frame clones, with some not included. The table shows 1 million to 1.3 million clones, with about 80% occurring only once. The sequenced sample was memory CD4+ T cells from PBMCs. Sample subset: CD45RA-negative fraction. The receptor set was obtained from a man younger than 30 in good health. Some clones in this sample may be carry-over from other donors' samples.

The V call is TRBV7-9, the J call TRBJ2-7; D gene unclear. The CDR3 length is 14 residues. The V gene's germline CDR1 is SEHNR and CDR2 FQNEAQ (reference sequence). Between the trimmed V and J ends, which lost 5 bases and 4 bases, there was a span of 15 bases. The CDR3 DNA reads TGTGCCAGCAGCAAAATGGGGTTGATTTACGAGCAGTACTTC. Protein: CASSKMGLIYEQYF. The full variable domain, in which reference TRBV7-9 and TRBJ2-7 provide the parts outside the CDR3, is DTGVSQNPRHKITKRGQNVTFRCDPISEHNRLYWYRQTLGQGPEFLTYFQNEAQLEKSRLLSDRFSAERPKGSFSTLEIQRTEQGDSAMYLCASSKMGLIYEQYFGPGTRLTVT.

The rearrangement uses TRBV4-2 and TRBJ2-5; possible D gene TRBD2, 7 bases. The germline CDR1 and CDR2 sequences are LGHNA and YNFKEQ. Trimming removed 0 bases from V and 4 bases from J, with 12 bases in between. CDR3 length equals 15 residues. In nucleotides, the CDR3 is TGTGCCAGCAGCCAAGAGGGGGGGCTAGGAGAGACCCAGTACTTC. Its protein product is CASSQEGGLGETQYF.

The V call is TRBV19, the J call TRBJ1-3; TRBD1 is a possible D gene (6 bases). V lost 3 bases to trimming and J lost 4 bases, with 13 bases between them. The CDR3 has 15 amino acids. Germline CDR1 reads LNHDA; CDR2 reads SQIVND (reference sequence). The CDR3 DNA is TGTGCCAGTAGTATCAACAGGGATCCGGGAAACACCATATATTTT. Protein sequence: CASSINRDPGNTIYF. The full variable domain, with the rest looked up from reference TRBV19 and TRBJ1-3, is DGGITQSPKYLFRKEGQNVTLSCEQNLNHDAMYWYRQDPGQGLRLIYYSQIVNDFQKGDIAEGYSVSREKKESFPLTVTSAQKNPTAFYLCASSINRDPGNTIYFGEGSWLTVV.